This T cell receptor beta chain came from a study of blood T cell repertoires in COVID-19. Study context: The United States, Italy and Spain provided the acute and convalescent COVID-19 samples. T cells, B-cell-depleted T cells, or PBMCs supplied cDNA or gDNA.

CDR1 is SGHVS, CDR2 FNYEAQ, per germline. The CDR3 contains 16 residues. The junction had 10 bases not matched to a gene; V was cut back by 5 bases and J by 5 bases. This clone was detected only once. In the study's own analysis: How many nucleated cells were present was estimated from reference gene primer amplification. The assay was immunoSEQ multiplex PCR, and TCRdb's table has in-frame clones only and misses some. From that table come the V and J calls and clone size; the DNA was used to work out D and trimming. Of about 92,000 clones listed, roughly nine tenths were seen once; the top ten hold about 1.7%.

The sequencing input was peripheral blood. The source is a human donor with active COVID-19. The donor label of this sample is uncertain. The rearrangement links TRBV7-6 to TRBJ2-1, with 9 bases aligning to TRBD2. The CDR3: CASSARTSVIDNEQFF. The CDR3 DNA is TGTGCCAGCAGCGCCCGGACTAGCGTTATTGACAATGAGCAGTTCTTC.